The clone carrying this TCR beta chain turned up a few times. As yet, its antigen is unknown. These data come from a study of identical twins. Overall study findings and caveats: Conclusions leaned on cross-sectional statistical analysis and did not track the same donors over time. Out-of-frame alpha sequences common to twins exhibited an excess of low generation probability.

With template switching, a universal primer site was added, and the cDNA carried unique molecular identifiers. TCRdb re-called the 5' RACE reads with MiXCR, one entry per CDR3 protein. The sample holds nearly 650,000 distinct CDR3 sequences, about 7.1% seen once. This same sample was also part of a study on yellow fever vaccine responses in identical twins.

The TCR comes from a woman under 30 in good health. Sequencing used PBMCs.

CDR3 amino acids: CASSSYRDRVSTDTQYF. CDR3 bases: TGTGCCAGCAGCTCATACCGGGACAGGGTGAGCACAGATACGCAGTATTTT. The chain couples TRBV7-9 to TRBJ2-3, with TRBD1 matching over 9 bases. The CDR3 covers 17 residues. CDR1 is SEHNR, CDR2 FQNEAQ, per germline (reference sequence). The ends lost 4 bases at V and 0 bases at J; junction bases unmatched: 8. Drawing the rest from reference TRBV7-9 and TRBJ2-3, the complete variable domain is DTGVSQNPRHKITKRGQNVTFRCDPISEHNRLYWYRQTLGQGPEFLTYFQNEAQLEKSRLLSDRFSAERPKGSFSTLEIQRTEQGDSAMYLCASSSYRDRVSTDTQYFGPGTRLTVL.